A single sample gave rise to the 23 T cell receptor beta chains below, sequenced in a study of blood T cell repertoires in COVID-19. Clones were sequenced by immunoSEQ multiplex PCR, and TCRdb holds only the in-frame ones, with some missing. This table has approximately 150,000 clones, around 86% appearing once. Sequences were obtained from peripheral blood. The receptors stem from a man aged 50 or older who had recovered from COVID-19.

This chain links TRBV5-1 with TRBJ1-1, with 10 bases identical to TRBD1. V lost 0 bases, J lost 3 bases, and 2 bases stayed unmatched. The germline CDR1 and CDR2 sequences are SGHRS and YFSETQ. This CDR3 contains 15 residues. CDR3 sequence: CASSLEGQGDTEAFF. The CDR3 coding sequence is TGCGCCAGCAGCTTGGAAGGACAGGGGGACACTGAAGCTTTCTTT.

This rearrangement joins TRBV9 to TRBJ1-2, with TRBD1 identical over 7 bases. Trimming removed 0 bases from V and 4 bases from J; junction bases left unmatched: 6. CDR1 and CDR2 from the germline V gene are SGDLS and YYNGEE. The CDR3 consists of 15 residues. In DNA form, the CDR3 reads TGTGCCAGCAGCGTAGGAGGGGGCGTCGGCTATGGCTACACCTTC. Encoded protein: CASSVGGGVGYGYTF.

V and J are TRBV6-5 and TRBJ1-4; maybe TRBD1 (6 bases). Trimming stripped 6 bases from V and 0 bases from J, with 8 bases between. CDR1 is MNHEY, CDR2 SVGAGI, per germline. The CDR3 is 14 amino acids. The CDR3 region has the DNA TGTGCCAGCAGGGACAGCGCAACTAATGAAAAACTGTTTTTT. It encodes CASRDSATNEKLFF.

CDR3 in DNA: TGTGCCAGCAGCCCCAGGGGGAACGCCTACGAGCAGTACTTC. Residues: CASSPRGNAYEQYF. The J gene is TRBJ2-7, the V gene TRBV3-1 (or the pseudogene TRBV3-2); 7 nucleotides align to TRBD1. CDR1 is LGHDT and CDR2 is YNNKEL in the germline V gene (reference sequence). J gave up 2 bases and V 4 bases, and 5 bases lay outside the gene matches. The CDR3 has 14 amino acids.

This clone appeared once. This chain uses TRBV5-1 with TRBJ2-2; the D gene is possibly TRBD1 (5 bases). CDR3 length: 15 amino acids. V lost 3 bases and J 2 bases, leaving 11 bases between the germline ends. CDR1 SGHRS and CDR2 YFSETQ come from the germline V gene. The CDR3 bases are TGCGCCAGCAGCTCCCAGGGCGCCAACACCGGGGAGCTGTTTTTT. This sequence encodes CASSSQGANTGELFF.

The J gene is TRBJ2-1, the V gene TRBV4-1; 10 nucleotides match TRBD2. Germline assignment: CDR1 MGHRA and CDR2 YSYEKL. The CDR3 consists of 15 residues. V was pared by 5 bases and J by 4 bases, with 5 bases of the junction left unmatched. CDR3: CASSRSGGAYNEQFF. The CDR3, as DNA: TGCGCCAGCAGCAGAAGCGGGGGGGCTTACAATGAGCAGTTCTTC.

CDR3 protein: CASTPGQGTANEQFF. The CDR3 coding sequence is TGTGCCAGCACCCCGGGACAGGGGACGGCGAATGAGCAGTTCTTC. This chain connects TRBV6-2 or TRBV6-3 to TRBJ2-1, with 10 nucleotides matching TRBD1. Trimming cost V 7 bases and J 7 bases; bases outside gene matches: 10. Per germline, CDR1 MNHEY and CDR2 SVGEGT. CDR3 length: 15 residues.

V is TRBV11-2 and J is TRBJ1-2; D is undetermined. The germline V and J ends were trimmed by 6 bases and 0 bases, with 17 bases remaining between them. This CDR3 comprises 16 residues. CDR1 is SGHAT, CDR2 FQNNGV, per germline. Here the CDR3 reads CASSPNVGSSNYGYTF. In DNA, the CDR3 is TGTGCCAGCAGTCCTAACGTGGGCTCATCTAACTATGGCTACACCTTC.

The V and J genes are TRBV18 and TRBJ1-6; D unclear. The CDR3 is 13 residues long. Germline CDR1 is KGHSH and CDR2 is LQKENI. V lost 3 bases, J lost 10 bases, and 10 bases lay in between. CDR3 DNA sequence: TGTGCCAGCTCACCCGACATCATATCACCCCTCCACTTT. This gives the protein CASSPDIISPLHF.

V usage is TRBV6-2 or TRBV6-3 and J usage is TRBJ2-2; TRBD1 matches 7 bases. The CDR3 runs to 15 residues. The germline V gene has CDR1 MNHEY and CDR2 SVGEGT. Unmatched junction bases numbered 3, after V lost 2 bases and J lost 3 bases. The chain's CDR3 is CASSYGTVDTGELFF. The CDR3 nucleotides are TGTGCCAGCAGTTACGGGACAGTGGACACCGGGGAGCTGTTTTTT.

The V gene is TRBV14, the J gene TRBJ2-2, with TRBD2 identical over 7 bases. V dropped 10 bases and J dropped 6; count of bases not matched to a gene: 14. Germline CDR1 reads SGHDN; CDR2 reads FVKESK. The CDR3 is 15 amino acids. CDR3 in DNA: TGTGCCACCCGGCGGGCGGGGGTCCCGCCCGGGGAGCTGTTTTTT. It codes for CATRRAGVPPGELFF. Supplemented by reference TRBV14 and TRBJ2-2, the full variable domain reads EAGVTQFPSHSVIEKGQTVTLRCDPISGHDNLYWYRRVMGKEIKFLLHFVKESKQDESGMPNNRFLAERTGGTYSTLKVQPAELEDSGVYFCATRRAGVPPGELFFGEGSRLTVL.

This chain links TRBV7-9 with TRBJ1-2; D is unclear. With 4 bases removed from V and 6 bases from J, the gap between germline ends came to 12 bases. The CDR3 spans 13 residues. Germline-derived CDR1 and CDR2 are SEHNR and FQNEAQ (reference sequence). The CDR3 DNA reads TGTGCCAGCAGCTCCTTGAGTGGTCATGGCTACACCTTC. The encoded protein is CASSSLSGHGYTF.

The count of this clone is one. The rearrangement uses TRBV4-3 and TRBJ1-2; 10 bases align to TRBD1. Germline assignment: CDR1 LGHNA and CDR2 YSLEER. The V and J ends lost 0 bases and 5 bases, in that order; junction bases with no gene match: 9. The CDR3 has 17 amino acids. The CDR3: CASSQDGTGASGYGYTF. The CDR3 DNA sequence: TGCGCCAGCAGCCAAGATGGGACAGGGGCCTCTGGGTATGGCTACACCTTC.

V is TRBV6-5 and J is TRBJ1-1; 11 bases align to TRBD1. Germline-derived CDR1 and CDR2 are MNHEY and SVGAGI. The CDR3 sequence is 14 residues long. Unmatched junction bases numbered 7, after V lost 4 bases and J lost 9 bases. CDR3 loop: CASSSPGQGAQAFF. The CDR3 region has the DNA TGTGCCAGCAGTTCCCCCGGACAGGGGGCTCAAGCTTTCTTT.

This clone has at least ten counts. The V and J genes are TRBV5-4 and TRBJ2-7; D perhaps matches TRBD1 (6 bases). Germline lookup yields CDR1 SGHNT and CDR2 YYREEE (reference sequence). CDR3 length: 13 amino acids. V dropped 6 bases and J dropped 1 base, with 11 bases sitting between them. CDR3 sequence: CASTRDTSYEQYF. CDR3 DNA: TGTGCCAGCACCCGGGACACATCCTACGAGCAGTACTTC.

V is TRBV7-9 and J is TRBJ1-2; perhaps TRBD1 as D (6 bases). The V end was cut by 4 bases, the J end by 3 bases, with 9 bases between. CDR1 and CDR2 (germline): SEHNR, FQNEAQ (reference sequence). The CDR3 has 13 amino acids. In DNA form, the CDR3 reads TGTGCCAGCAGCTGGGGGCCCGACTATGGCTACACCTTC. Translating gives CASSWGPDYGYTF.

This rearrangement joins TRBV6-5 to TRBJ1-6; no clear D gene. Deletions cut 2 bases from V and 9 bases from J, with 11 bases between. This CDR3 is 14 amino acids long. Germline V gene lookup returns CDR1 MNHEY and CDR2 SVGAGI. The chain's CDR3 is CASSYRELGSPLHF. The CDR3 coding sequence is TGTGCCAGCAGTTACAGGGAACTAGGTTCACCCCTCCACTTT.

CDR3 sequence (DNA): TGTGCCAGCAGCGCGGCCGGGACAGGGGGCCCCTACGAGCAGTACTTC. Protein product: CASSAAGTGGPYEQYF. The chain employs TRBV5-4 and TRBJ2-7, with TRBD1 identical over 12 bases. Germline loops: CDR1 SGHNT, CDR2 YYREEE (reference sequence). V was clipped by 4 bases and J by 2 bases; unmatched bases: 7. The CDR3 sequence is 16 residues long.

This clone appeared a single time. The chain links TRBV7-2 to TRBJ2-7; 8 nucleotides agree with TRBD2. The CDR3 loop spans 15 amino acids. Germline V lookup: CDR1 SGHTA, CDR2 FQGNSA. V shed 1 base and J 2 bases; nucleotides not matched to a gene: 4. DNA of the CDR3: TGTGCCAGCAGCTTAGAGCGGGGGAGTCCCTACGAGCAGTACTTC. It specifies CASSLERGSPYEQYF.

V usage is TRBV19 and J usage is TRBJ1-5; D gene uncertain. Trimming took 5 bases from V and 1 from J, leaving 12 bases between them. Germline V CDR1 and CDR2: LNHDA, SQIVND (reference sequence). The CDR3 sequence is 15 residues long. CDR3 sequence: CASSPPAPSNQPQHF. The CDR3 DNA sequence: TGTGCCAGTAGTCCCCCAGCGCCAAGCAATCAGCCCCAGCATTTT.

The V and J genes are TRBV5-1 and TRBJ2-5; 10 positions agree with TRBD2. The J segment lost 4 bases and the V segment lost 0 bases, leaving 3 bases of the junction unmatched. CDR1 SGHRS and CDR2 YFSETQ come from the germline V gene. The CDR3 loop spans 15 amino acids. The CDR3: CASSLATSGVETQYF. For the CDR3, the DNA is TGCGCCAGCAGCTTGGCAACTAGCGGGGTAGAGACCCAGTACTTC.

This clone was counted only a few times. The chain couples TRBV6-2 or TRBV6-3 to TRBJ2-5, with 7 bases fitting TRBD1. Germline V gene data show CDR1 as MNHEY and CDR2 as SVGEGT. The CDR3 has 14 amino acids. The trim removed 5 bases at V and 2 bases at J, leaving 5 bases unmatched. The CDR3 nucleotides are TGTGCCAGCAGTCTCGCGGACAGGCAAGAGACCCAGTACTTC. This gives the protein CASSLADRQETQYF.

V gene TRBV5-5 combines with J gene TRBJ1-1, with a tentative D call TRBD1 (6 bases). V lost 6 bases and J lost 0, with 21 bases in between. This CDR3 comprises 17 residues. Germline V gives CDR1 SGHKS, CDR2 YYEKEE (reference sequence). The CDR3 region is CASIPRGTQGVNTEAFF. The CDR3 DNA reads TGTGCCAGCATCCCCAGGGGTACGCAGGGAGTGAACACTGAAGCTTTCTTT.